This T cell receptor beta chain was obtained from a study of T-cell memory formation after mild COVID-19. Study-level information: Among the donors, TCR clusters were largely specific to each donor. General observations from the study: The study detected some responding clones in pre-infection memory, suggesting cross-reactive memory joined. Nothing showed for sure that second-wave clones peaking on day 37 were SARS-CoV-2 specific. Contracting clones from day 15 to 85 had balanced CD4/CD8; later expanders favoured CD4+.

CDR1 is PRHDT and CDR2 is FYEKMQ in the germline V gene (reference sequence). This CDR3 is 13 amino acids long. V was clipped by 5 bases and J by 6 bases; unmatched bases: 6. This clonotype was recorded a few times. Antigen specificity is unknown. Each CDR3 protein gets one entry after TCRdb re-called the 5' RACE reads with MiXCR. The sample lists roughly 300,000 distinct CDR3 sequences; roughly an eighth were seen once. The specimen was PBMCs or a T cell subset sorted from them (not recorded which). The receptor was derived from a young man who had mild COVID-19 (a few samples of this study predate the infection). Cell type and time point are not known. The rearrangement joins TRBV13 to TRBJ1-1; 7 bases are shared with TRBD1. CDR3 DNA sequence: TGTGCCAGCAGCCTACAGGGGATCGCTGAAGCTTTCTTT. Residues: CASSLQGIAEAFF.